Reported below is one T cell receptor (beta chain). TCRdb's table, derived via immunoSEQ multiplex PCR, lists solely in-frame clones and lacks some. The sample consists of around 140,000 clones, 90% of them appearing once. This sample is drawn from a study of OX40 agonist ivuxolimab in advanced cancers. The CDR3 is made up of 15 amino acids. Per the germline V gene, CDR1 is SQVTM and CDR2 is ANQGSEA. J was trimmed by 5 bases and V by 2 bases; bases with no gene match: 8. Autoimmune disease history or systemic immunosuppression led to patient exclusion. The material sequenced was CD4+ or CD8+ T cells sorted from blood, taken in a trial of the OX40 agonist ivuxolimab. The chain combines TRBV29-1 with TRBJ2-2; 7 bases are shared with TRBD2. The TCR comes from an adult with an advanced solid tumor such as melanoma, head and neck, liver or kidney cancer. Here the CDR3 reads CSVEFLGGPTGELFF. CDR3 nucleotides: TGCAGCGTTGAATTTCTGGGAGGGCCGACCGGGGAGCTGTTTTTT.